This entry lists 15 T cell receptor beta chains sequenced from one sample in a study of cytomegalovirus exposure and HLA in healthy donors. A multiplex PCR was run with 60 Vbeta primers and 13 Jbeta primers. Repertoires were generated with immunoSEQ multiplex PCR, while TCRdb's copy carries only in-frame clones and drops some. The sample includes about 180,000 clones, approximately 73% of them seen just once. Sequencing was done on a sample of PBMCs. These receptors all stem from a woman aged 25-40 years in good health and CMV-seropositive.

The CDR3 is CASSLPGSGNTIYF. CDR3 nucleotides: TGTGCCAGCAGCCTCCCAGGGTCTGGAAACACCATATATTTT. The rearrangement joins TRBV7-9 to TRBJ1-3, with D perhaps matching TRBD1 (5 bases). This CDR3 has 14 amino acids. CDR1 and CDR2 from the germline V gene are SEHNR and FQNEAQ (reference sequence). The ends were cut back, 5 bases at V and 1 base at J, with 9 bases in the middle.

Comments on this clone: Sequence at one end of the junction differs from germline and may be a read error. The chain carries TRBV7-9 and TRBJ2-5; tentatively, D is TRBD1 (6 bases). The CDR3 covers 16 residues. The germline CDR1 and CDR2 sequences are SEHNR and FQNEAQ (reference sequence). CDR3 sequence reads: CSSSPPRGTSWRTQYF. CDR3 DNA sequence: TGTTCCAGCAGCCCTCCGCGAGGGACATCCTGGCGGACCCAGTACTTC.

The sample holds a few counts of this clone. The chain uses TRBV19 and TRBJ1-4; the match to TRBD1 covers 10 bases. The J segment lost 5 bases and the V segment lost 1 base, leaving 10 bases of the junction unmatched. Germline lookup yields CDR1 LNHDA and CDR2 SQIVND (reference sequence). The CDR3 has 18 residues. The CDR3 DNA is TGTGCCAGTAGTATAGGTGGGGACAGGGGTCTGGTGAATGAAAAACTGTTTTTT. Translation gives CASSIGGDRGLVNEKLFF.

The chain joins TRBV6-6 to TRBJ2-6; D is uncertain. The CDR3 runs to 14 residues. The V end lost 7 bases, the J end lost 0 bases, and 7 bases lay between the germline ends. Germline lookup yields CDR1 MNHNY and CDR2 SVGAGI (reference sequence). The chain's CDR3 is CASKDNSGANVLTF. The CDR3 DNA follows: TGTGCCAGCAAAGACAACTCTGGGGCCAACGTCCTGACTTTC.

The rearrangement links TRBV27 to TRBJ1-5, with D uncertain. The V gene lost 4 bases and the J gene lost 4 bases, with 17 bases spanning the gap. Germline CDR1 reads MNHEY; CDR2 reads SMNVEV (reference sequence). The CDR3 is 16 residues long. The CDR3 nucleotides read TGTGCCAGCAGTTGGAGAGGCCGAGTTGCAAATCAGCCCCAGCATTTT. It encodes CASSWRGRVANQPQHF.

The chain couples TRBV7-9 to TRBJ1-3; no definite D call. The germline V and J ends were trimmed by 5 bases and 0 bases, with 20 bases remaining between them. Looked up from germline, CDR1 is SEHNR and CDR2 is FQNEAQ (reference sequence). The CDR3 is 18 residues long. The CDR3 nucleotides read TGTGCCAGCAGCCCGACCCCGACTGCATTAGGCTCTGGAAACACCATATATTTT. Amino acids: CASSPTPTALGSGNTIYF.

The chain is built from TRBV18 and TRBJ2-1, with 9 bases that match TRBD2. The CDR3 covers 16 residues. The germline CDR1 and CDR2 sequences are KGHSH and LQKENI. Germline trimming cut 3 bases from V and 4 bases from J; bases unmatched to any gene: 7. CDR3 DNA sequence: TGTGCCAGCTCACCTCGGGCTAGCGGGGAGTACAATGAGCAGTTCTTC. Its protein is CASSPRASGEYNEQFF. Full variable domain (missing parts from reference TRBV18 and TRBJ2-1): NAGVMQNPRHLVRRRGQEARLRCSPMKGHSHVYWYRQLPEEGLKFMVYLQKENIIDESGMPKERFSAEFPKEGPSILRIQQVVRGDSAAYFCASSPRASGEYNEQFFGPGTRLTVL.

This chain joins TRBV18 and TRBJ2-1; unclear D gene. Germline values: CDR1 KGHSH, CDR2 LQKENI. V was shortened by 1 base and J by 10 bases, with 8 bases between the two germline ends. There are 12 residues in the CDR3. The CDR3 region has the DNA TGTGCCAGCTCACCACGGCCGGAGGAGCAGTTCTTC. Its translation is CASSPRPEEQFF.

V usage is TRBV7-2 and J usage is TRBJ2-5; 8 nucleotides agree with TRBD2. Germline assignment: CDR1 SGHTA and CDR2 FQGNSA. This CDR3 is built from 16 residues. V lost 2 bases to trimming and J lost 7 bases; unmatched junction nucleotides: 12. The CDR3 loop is CASSLPGGGEKGTQYF. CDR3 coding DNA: TGTGCCAGCAGCTTACCCGGGGGGGGTGAGAAGGGGACCCAGTACTTC. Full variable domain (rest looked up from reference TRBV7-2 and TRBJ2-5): GAGVSQSPSNKVTEKGKDVELRCDPISGHTALYWYRQSLGQGLEFLIYFQGNSAPDKSGLPSDRFSAERTGGSVSTLTIQRTQQEDSAVYLCASSLPGGGEKGTQYFGPGTRLLVL.

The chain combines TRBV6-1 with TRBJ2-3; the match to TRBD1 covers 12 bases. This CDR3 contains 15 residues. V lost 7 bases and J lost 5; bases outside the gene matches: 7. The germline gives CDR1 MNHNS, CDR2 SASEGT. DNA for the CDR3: TGTGCCAGCATTCTGGGACAGGGGGCGGGAGATACGCAGTATTTT. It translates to CASILGQGAGDTQYF.

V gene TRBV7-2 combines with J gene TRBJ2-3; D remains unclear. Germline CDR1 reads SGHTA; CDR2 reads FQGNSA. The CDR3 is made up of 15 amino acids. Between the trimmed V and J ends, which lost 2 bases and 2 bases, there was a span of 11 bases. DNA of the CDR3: TGTGCCAGCAGCTTAAGTTTGCGCGACACAGATACGCAGTATTTT. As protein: CASSLSLRDTDTQYF.

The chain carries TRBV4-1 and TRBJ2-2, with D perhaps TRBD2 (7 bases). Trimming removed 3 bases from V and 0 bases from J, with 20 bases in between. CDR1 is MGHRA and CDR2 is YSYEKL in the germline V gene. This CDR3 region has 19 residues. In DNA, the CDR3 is TGCGCCAGCAGCCAGGGGGGGGCCAGGACCTTTGCGAACACCGGGGAGCTGTTTTTT. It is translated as CASSQGGARTFANTGELFF.

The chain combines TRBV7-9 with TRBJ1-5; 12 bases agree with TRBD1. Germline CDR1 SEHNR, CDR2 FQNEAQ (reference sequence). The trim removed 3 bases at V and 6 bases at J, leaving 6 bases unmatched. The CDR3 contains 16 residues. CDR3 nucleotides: TGTGCCAGCAGCTTCACCGGGACAGGGGGCACTCAGCCCCAGCATTTT. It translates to CASSFTGTGGTQPQHF.

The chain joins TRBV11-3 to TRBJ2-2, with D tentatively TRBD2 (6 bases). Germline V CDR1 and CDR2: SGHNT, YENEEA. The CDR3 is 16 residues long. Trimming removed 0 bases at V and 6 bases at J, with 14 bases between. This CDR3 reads CASSLEGLTKAGELFF. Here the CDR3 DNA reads TGTGCCAGCAGCTTAGAGGGACTTACGAAGGCCGGGGAGCTGTTTTTT.

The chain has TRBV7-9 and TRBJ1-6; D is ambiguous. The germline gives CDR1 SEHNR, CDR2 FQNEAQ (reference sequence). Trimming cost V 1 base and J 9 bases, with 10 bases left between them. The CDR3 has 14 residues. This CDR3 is CASSLVPESSPLHF. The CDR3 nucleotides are TGTGCCAGCAGCTTAGTTCCGGAGTCTTCACCCCTCCACTTT.